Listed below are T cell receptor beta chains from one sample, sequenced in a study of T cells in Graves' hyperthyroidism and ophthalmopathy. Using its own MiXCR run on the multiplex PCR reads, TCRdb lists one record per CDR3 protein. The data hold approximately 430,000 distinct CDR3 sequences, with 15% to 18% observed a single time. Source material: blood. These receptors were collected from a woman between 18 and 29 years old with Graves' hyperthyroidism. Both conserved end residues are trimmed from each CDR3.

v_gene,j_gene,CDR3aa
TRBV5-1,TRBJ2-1,ASSPAMAGHEQF
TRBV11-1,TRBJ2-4,ASSSFSGEAKNIQY
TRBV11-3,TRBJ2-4,ASSPFLGRAKNIQY
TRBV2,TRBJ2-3,ASKRHSTDTQY
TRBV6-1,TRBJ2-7,ASSPRGGGQGSYWGYEQY
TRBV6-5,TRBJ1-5,ASTPNQGRSNQPQH
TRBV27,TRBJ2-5,ASSVGDKETQY
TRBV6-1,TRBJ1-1,AARNLGNTEAF
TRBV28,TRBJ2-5,ASSPGTGRREETQY
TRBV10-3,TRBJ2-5,AIGLGVETQY
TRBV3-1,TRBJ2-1,ASSQGAGGFYNEQF
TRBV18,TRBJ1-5,ASSPQTGIQPQH
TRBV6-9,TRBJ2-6,ASSYSGTGAYVLT
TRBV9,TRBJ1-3,ASKAGVGNTIY
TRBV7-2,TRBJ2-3,ASSLVDTQY
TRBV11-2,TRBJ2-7,ASSPQTASYEQY
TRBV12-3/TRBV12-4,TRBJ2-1,ASSPTSGSFDEQF
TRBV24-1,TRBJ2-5,ATSDPTGQGRETQY
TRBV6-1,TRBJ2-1,ASSYGGNEQF
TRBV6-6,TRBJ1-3,ASSYDRNTIY
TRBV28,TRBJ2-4,ASSLGLAGGRANIQY
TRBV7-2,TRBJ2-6,ASSTPLGSTMPGANVLT
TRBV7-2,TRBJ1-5,ASSLHRDQPQH
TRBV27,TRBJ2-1,ASSWGLAGVAYNEQF
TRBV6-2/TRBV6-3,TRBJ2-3,ASTPSRRLDTQY
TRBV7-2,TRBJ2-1,ASSRTSGTNEQF
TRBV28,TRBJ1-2,ASSPLGTDRRGYT
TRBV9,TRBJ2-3,ASNATGKDTQY
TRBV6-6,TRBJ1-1,ASSYSSQAKAEAF
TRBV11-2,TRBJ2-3,ASSPSAADTQY
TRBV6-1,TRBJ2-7,ASSVRVGSYEQY
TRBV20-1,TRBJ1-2,SASQGANYGYT
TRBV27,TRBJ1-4,ASSQNPLEKLF
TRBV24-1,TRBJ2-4,ATSEGGGAKNIQY
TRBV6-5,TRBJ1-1,ASSYSNNPSAEAF
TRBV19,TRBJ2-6,ASRYPGQSYSGANVLT
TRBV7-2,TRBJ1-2,ASSSPRELSGYT